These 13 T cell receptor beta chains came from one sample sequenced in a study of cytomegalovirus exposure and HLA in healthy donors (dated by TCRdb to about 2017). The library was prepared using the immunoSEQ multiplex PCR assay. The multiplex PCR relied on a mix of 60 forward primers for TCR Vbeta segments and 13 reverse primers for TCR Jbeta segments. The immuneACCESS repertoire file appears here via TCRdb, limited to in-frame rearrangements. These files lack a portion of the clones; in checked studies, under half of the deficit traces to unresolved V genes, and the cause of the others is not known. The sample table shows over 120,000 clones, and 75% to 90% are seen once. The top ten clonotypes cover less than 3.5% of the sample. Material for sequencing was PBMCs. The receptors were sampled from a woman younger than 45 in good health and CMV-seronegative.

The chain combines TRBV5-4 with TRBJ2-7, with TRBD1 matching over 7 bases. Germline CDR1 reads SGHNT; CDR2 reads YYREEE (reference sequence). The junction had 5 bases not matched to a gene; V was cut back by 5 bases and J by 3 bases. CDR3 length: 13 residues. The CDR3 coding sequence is TGTGCCAGCAGTCGAACAGGGGTCTACGAGCAGTACTTC. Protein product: CASSRTGVYEQYF. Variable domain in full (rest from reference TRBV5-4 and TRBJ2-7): ETGVTQSPTHLIKTRGQQVTLRCSSQSGHNTVSWYQQALGQGPQFIFQYYREEENGRGNFPPRFSGLQFPNYSSELNVNALELDDSALYLCASSRTGVYEQYFGPGTRLTVT.

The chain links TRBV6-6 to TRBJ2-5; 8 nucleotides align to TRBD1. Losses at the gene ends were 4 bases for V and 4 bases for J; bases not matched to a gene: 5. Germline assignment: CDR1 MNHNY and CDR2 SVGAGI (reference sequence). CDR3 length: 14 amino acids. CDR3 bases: TGTGCCAGCAGTTGGCGGACAGGGAGAGAGACCCAGTACTTC. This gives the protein CASSWRTGRETQYF.

The CDR3 DNA reads TGTGCCAGCAGTTTGGGACAGTCCAATGAGCAGTTCTTC. Protein product: CASSLGQSNEQFF. The rearrangement uses TRBV27 and TRBJ2-1; 7 bases line up with TRBD1. This CDR3 contains 13 residues. The trim removed 3 bases at V and 6 bases at J, leaving 2 bases unmatched. Germline V gene data show CDR1 as MNHEY and CDR2 as SMNVEV (reference sequence).

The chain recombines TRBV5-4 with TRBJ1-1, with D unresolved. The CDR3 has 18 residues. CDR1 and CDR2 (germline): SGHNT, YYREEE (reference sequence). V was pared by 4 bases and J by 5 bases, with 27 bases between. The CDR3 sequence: CASSPPGEGRKASTEAFF. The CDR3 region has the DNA TGTGCCAGCAGCCCCCCCGGAGAGGGAAGGAAAGCGTCTACTGAAGCTTTCTTT. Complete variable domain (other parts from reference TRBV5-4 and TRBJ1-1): ETGVTQSPTHLIKTRGQQVTLRCSSQSGHNTVSWYQQALGQGPQFIFQYYREEENGRGNFPPRFSGLQFPNYSSELNVNALELDDSALYLCASSPPGEGRKASTEAFFGQGTRLTVV.

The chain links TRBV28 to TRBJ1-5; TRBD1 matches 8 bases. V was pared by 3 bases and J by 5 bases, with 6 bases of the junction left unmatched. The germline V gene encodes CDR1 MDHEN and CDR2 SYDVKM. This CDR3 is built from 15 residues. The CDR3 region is CASSLGRGRDQPQHF. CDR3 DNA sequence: TGTGCCAGCAGTTTGGGCAGGGGGCGCGATCAGCCCCAGCATTTT.

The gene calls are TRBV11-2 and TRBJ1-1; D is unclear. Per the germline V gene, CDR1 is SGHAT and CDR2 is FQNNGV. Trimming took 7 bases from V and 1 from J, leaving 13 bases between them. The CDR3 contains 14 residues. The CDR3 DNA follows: TGTGCCAGCAAAAGCGGACCGACGAACACTGAAGCTTTCTTT. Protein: CASKSGPTNTEAFF.

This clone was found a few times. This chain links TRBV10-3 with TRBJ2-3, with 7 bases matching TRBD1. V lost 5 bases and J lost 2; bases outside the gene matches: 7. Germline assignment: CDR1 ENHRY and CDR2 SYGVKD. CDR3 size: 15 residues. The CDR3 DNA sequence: TGTGCCATCAGTAAAACAGGGGACACCACAGATACGCAGTATTTT. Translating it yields CAISKTGDTTDTQYF.

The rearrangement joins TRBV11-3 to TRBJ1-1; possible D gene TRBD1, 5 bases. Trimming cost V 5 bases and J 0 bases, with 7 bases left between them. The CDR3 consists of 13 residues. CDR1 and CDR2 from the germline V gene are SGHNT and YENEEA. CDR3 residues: CASSRGVNTEAFF. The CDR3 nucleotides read TGTGCCAGCAGCCGGGGGGTGAACACTGAAGCTTTCTTT.

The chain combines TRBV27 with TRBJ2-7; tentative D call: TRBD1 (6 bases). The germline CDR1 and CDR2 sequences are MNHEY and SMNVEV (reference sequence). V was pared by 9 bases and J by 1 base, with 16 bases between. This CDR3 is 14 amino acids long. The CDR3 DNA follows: TGTGCCAGTAGAGGACAGCTTGGTTCCTACGAGCAGTACTTC. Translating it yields CASRGQLGSYEQYF.

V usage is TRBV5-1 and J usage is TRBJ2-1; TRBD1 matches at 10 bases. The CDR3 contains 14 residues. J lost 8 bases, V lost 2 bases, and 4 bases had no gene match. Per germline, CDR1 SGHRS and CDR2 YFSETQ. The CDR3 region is CASSFRDRGDEQFF. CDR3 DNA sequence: TGCGCCAGCAGCTTCCGGGACAGGGGAGATGAGCAGTTCTTC.

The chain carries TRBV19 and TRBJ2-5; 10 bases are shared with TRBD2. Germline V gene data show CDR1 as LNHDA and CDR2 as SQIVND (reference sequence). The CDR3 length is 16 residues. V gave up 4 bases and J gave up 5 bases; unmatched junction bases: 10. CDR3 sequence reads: CASSNSGGPTSETQYF. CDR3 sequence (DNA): TGTGCCAGTAGTAATAGCGGGGGGCCCACATCCGAGACCCAGTACTTC.

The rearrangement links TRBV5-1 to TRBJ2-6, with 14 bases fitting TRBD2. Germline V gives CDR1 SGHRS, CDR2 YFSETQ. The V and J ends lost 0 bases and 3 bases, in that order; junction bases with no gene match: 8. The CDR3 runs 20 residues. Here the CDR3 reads CASSLAMGLAGAHGANVLTF. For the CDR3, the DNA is TGCGCCAGCAGCTTGGCCATGGGACTAGCGGGAGCACATGGGGCCAACGTCCTGACTTTC.

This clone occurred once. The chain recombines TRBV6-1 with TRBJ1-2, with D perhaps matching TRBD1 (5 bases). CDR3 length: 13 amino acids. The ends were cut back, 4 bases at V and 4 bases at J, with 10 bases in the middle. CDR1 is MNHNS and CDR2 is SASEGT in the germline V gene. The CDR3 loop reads CASSVRAFYGYTF. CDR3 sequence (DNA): TGTGCCAGCAGTGTCAGGGCCTTCTATGGCTACACCTTC.